This T cell receptor (beta chain) is from a study of human T cells and chemical hapten exposure. Study details: Skin of the upper inner arm, approximately 2 cm by approximately 2 cm, received 2% DPC for sensitization.

Time point reported: patch test 1, 2 weeks after DPC sensitization. The treatment: therapeutic diphenylcyclopropenone sensitization with weekly scalp DPC. Blood was collected ahead of every patch test applied. This clonotype has at least ten counts. Antigen unknown. The CDR3 has 15 residues. The germline V gene has CDR1 MNHEY and CDR2 SVGEGT. Deletions cut 7 bases from V and 6 bases from J, with 19 bases between. As originally analysed: TCRs per sample had a median of approximately 100,000 and ranged from roughly 20,000 to 690,600. Each CDR3 protein gets one entry after TCRdb re-called the RACE reads with MiXCR. The V and J calls and clone size are TCRdb's, not the authors'. The sample shows just under 350,000 distinct CDR3 sequences, roughly 6.9% of them seen only once. Broader study findings: Compared to controls, expanded TCRs made significantly more large clusters of similar CDR3s.

The chain uses TRBV6-2 or TRBV6-3 and TRBJ1-5; no definite D call. The sequencing used whole blood, collected in connection with sensitization to the hapten diphenylcyclopropenone (DPC). The origin of this receptor is a woman aged 18-29 years with alopecia areata. Some clones in this sample may be carry-over from other donors' samples. The CDR3 DNA sequence: TGTGCCAGCACAGCACACTCGTCAAATACTCAGCCCCAGCATTTT. Its translation is CASTAHSSNTQPQHF.